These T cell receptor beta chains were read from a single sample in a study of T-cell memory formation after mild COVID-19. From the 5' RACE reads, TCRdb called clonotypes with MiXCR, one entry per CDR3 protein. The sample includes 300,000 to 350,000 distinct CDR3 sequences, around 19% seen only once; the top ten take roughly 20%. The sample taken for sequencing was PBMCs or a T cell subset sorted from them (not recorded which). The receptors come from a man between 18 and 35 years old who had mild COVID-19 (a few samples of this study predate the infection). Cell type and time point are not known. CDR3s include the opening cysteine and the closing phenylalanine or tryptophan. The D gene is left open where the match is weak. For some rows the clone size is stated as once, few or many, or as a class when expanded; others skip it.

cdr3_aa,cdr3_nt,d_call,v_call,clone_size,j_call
CASSIRTGREEETQYF,TGTGCCAGCAGCATACGGACAGGGCGAGAGGAAGAGACCCAGTACTTC,TRBD1,TRBV7-6,once,TRBJ2-5
CASSATGGRAADTQYF,TGTGCCAGCAGCGCAACAGGGGGTCGAGCTGCAGATACGCAGTATTTT,TRBD1,TRBV7-8,few,TRBJ2-3
CSAIDYSGGTDTQYF,TGCAGTGCGATAGATTATAGCGGGGGAACAGATACGCAGTATTTT,TRBD2,TRBV20-1,NA,TRBJ2-3
CASSLNQKEPLHF,TGTGCCAGCAGCTTAAACCAAAAGGAACCCCTCCACTTT,NA,TRBV11-3,NA,TRBJ1-6
CASSPATDTQYF,TGTGCCAGCAGCCCCGCCACAGATACGCAGTATTTT,NA,TRBV7-2,NA,TRBJ2-3
CASSFVPDEAFF,TGTGCCAGCAGTTTCGTACCAGATGAGGCTTTCTTT,NA,TRBV12-3/TRBV12-4,few,TRBJ1-1
CASSLSTGPSAGANVLTF,TGTGCCAGCAGCCTTTCGACAGGGCCATCCGCTGGGGCCAACGTCCTGACTTTC,TRBD1,TRBV7-2,few,TRBJ2-6
CASSSLTLNTGELFF,TGTGCCAGCAGCTCGCTAACCCTGAACACCGGGGAGCTGTTTTTT,NA,TRBV5-5,NA,TRBJ2-2
CASSYGQNAFF,TGTGCCAGCAGTTACGGACAGAATGCTTTCTTT,NA,TRBV6-5,NA,TRBJ1-1
CASSQEGTGNNEQFF,TGTGCCAGCAGCCAAGAAGGGACAGGTAACAATGAGCAGTTCTTC,TRBD1,TRBV3-1,few,TRBJ2-1
CASSLGQSPDQPQHF,TGTGCCAGCAGTTTAGGGCAGTCCCCCGATCAGCCCCAGCATTTT,NA,TRBV12-3/TRBV12-4,many,TRBJ1-5
CASSPAGDTEAFF,TGTGCCAGCTCACCAGCGGGTGACACTGAAGCTTTCTTT,NA,TRBV18,NA,TRBJ1-1
CASSLQGVGTDTQYF,TGTGCCAGCAGCTTACAGGGAGTTGGCACAGATACGCAGTATTTT,NA,TRBV9,NA,TRBJ2-3
CASSQGVGGHEQFF,TGCGCCAGCAGCCAAGGGGTAGGGGGCCATGAGCAGTTCTTC,TRBD1,TRBV4-1,few,TRBJ2-1
CARSLFWGEETQYF,TGTGCCAGAAGCTTATTCTGGGGGGAGGAGACCCAGTACTTC,NA,TRBV7-2,NA,TRBJ2-5
CASSLTGTEYEQYF,TGCGCCAGCAGCTTAACCGGGACAGAATACGAGCAGTACTTC,TRBD1,TRBV5-1,few,TRBJ2-7
CSASKWGENEKLFF,TGCAGTGCGAGCAAGTGGGGGGAGAATGAAAAACTGTTTTTT,NA,TRBV20-1,NA,TRBJ1-4
CASSLGSGDVDTGELFF,TGCGCCAGCAGCTTGGGATCCGGGGACGTGGACACCGGGGAGCTGTTTTTT,NA,TRBV5-1,few,TRBJ2-2
CSATKSGGPDTQYF,TGCAGTGCTACCAAAAGCGGGGGGCCCGACACGCAGTATTTT,TRBD2,TRBV20-1,NA,TRBJ2-3
CASSLSAYEQYF,TGTGCCAGCAGTTTAAGTGCCTACGAGCAGTACTTC,NA,TRBV12-3/TRBV12-4,few,TRBJ2-7
CASSYSARVDTEAFF,TGTGCCAGCAGTTACTCGGCGCGGGTAGACACTGAAGCTTTCTTT,NA,TRBV6-5,NA,TRBJ1-1
CASSRDHLETQYF,TGTGCCAGCAGCCGGGATCACCTTGAGACCCAGTACTTC,NA,TRBV7-2,few,TRBJ2-5
CASSPLGGLINQPQHF,TGTGCCAGCAGCCCCCTTGGGGGACTCATCAATCAGCCCCAGCATTTT,NA,TRBV5-5,NA,TRBJ1-5
CASSLGQRREGYTF,TGTGCCAGCAGCTTAGGGCAACGCCGTGAGGGCTACACCTTC,NA,TRBV7-2,many,TRBJ1-2
CASSVRGSAETQYF,TGTGCCAGCAGCGTGAGGGGTTCAGCAGAGACCCAGTACTTC,NA,TRBV9,NA,TRBJ2-5
CASSYGQGLIQPQHF,TGTGCCAGCAGTTACGGACAGGGTTTGATTCAGCCCCAGCATTTT,TRBD1,TRBV12-3/TRBV12-4,once,TRBJ1-5
CASSLSLWLSPLHF,TGTGCCAGCAGCCTAAGTCTGTGGTTGTCACCCCTCCACTTT,NA,TRBV7-2,few,TRBJ1-6
CASSLAGGLNEQFF,TGTGCCAGCAGCTTAGCGGGGGGGCTTAATGAGCAGTTCTTC,TRBD2,TRBV5-1,many,TRBJ2-1
CASSPTTGIGYTF,TGTGCCAGCAGCCCAACAACAGGGATAGGCTACACCTTC,NA,TRBV27,NA,TRBJ1-2
CSARAQTVMNTEAFF,TGCAGTGCTAGGGCTCAGACAGTCATGAACACTGAAGCTTTCTTT,NA,TRBV20-1,NA,TRBJ1-1
CSARDNLGTDTQYF,TGCAGTGCGAGGGATAACTTGGGCACAGATACGCAGTATTTT,NA,TRBV20-1,few,TRBJ2-3
CATTGATTGELFF,TGTGCCACCACAGGGGCAACCACCGGGGAGCTGTTTTTT,TRBD1,TRBV19,NA,TRBJ2-2
CASSLEPPVWQGSTQPQHF,TGTGCCAGCAGCTTGGAGCCCCCCGTTTGGCAGGGTAGCACTCAGCCCCAGCATTTT,NA,TRBV7-6,NA,TRBJ1-5
CASRPLDDGGYTF,TGTGCCAGTAGGCCCCTGGACGACGGCGGCTACACCTTC,NA,TRBV19,NA,TRBJ1-2
CASSPRTSGGAAQYF,TGTGCCAGCAGCCCACGGACTAGCGGGGGGGCAGCGCAGTATTTT,TRBD2,TRBV7-9,NA,TRBJ2-3
CASSLVGLAGVETQYF,TGTGCCAGCAGCTTAGTGGGACTAGCGGGGGTAGAGACCCAGTACTTC,TRBD2,TRBV7-2,few,TRBJ2-5
CASSQAGTSGRDIQYF,TGTGCCAGCAGCCAAGCCGGGACTAGCGGTCGAGACATTCAGTACTTC,TRBD2,TRBV4-2,few,TRBJ2-4
CASSSHEGTSYNEQFF,TGTGCCAGCAGCTCCCACGAGGGTACCTCCTACAATGAGCAGTTCTTC,NA,TRBV11-2,few,TRBJ2-1
CASSQGGGREQFF,TGTGCCAGCAGCCAAGGAGGGGGCCGGGAGCAGTTCTTC,NA,TRBV7-7,few,TRBJ2-1
CASSPGQAYQETQYF,TGTGCCAGCAGTCCGGGACAGGCGTACCAAGAGACCCAGTACTTC,TRBD1,TRBV25-1,NA,TRBJ2-5
CASSLGLGDTQYF,TGTGCCAGCAGCTTAGGATTGGGCGATACGCAGTATTTT,NA,TRBV7-9,few,TRBJ2-3
CASSFLTRASTDTQYF,TGTGCCAGCAGTTTCCTCACACGTGCTAGCACAGATACGCAGTATTTT,NA,TRBV7-8,NA,TRBJ2-3
CASSQEFGGLRELFF,TGCGCCAGCAGCCAAGAATTTGGGGGGCTCCGGGAGCTGTTTTTT,NA,TRBV4-3,few,TRBJ2-2
CASSPAGGDWETQYF,TGTGCCAGCAGCCCAGCTGGGGGCGATTGGGAGACCCAGTACTTC,NA,TRBV5-6,NA,TRBJ2-5
CASSQDPDALNTIYF,TGTGCCAGCAGCCAAGATCCCGACGCCTTAAACACCATATATTTT,NA,TRBV4-2,NA,TRBJ1-3
CASSQDWAGAPFGTQYF,TGTGCCAGCAGCCAAGATTGGGCGGGGGCGCCATTCGGTACGCAGTATTTT,NA,TRBV4-2,NA,TRBJ2-3
CAHPLWSNNEQFF,TGCGCCCACCCTTTGTGGTCTAACAATGAGCAGTTCTTC,NA,TRBV23-1,NA,TRBJ2-1
CASTAGGEAYFGANVLTF,TGTGCCAGCACCGCGGGAGGGGAAGCGTACTTTGGGGCCAACGTCCTGACTTTC,TRBD2,TRBV9,NA,TRBJ2-6
CASSFGTGVWGTQYF,TGTGCCAGCAGCTTTGGGACAGGGGTTTGGGGTACGCAGTATTTT,TRBD1,TRBV5-4,NA,TRBJ2-3
CASSVSGIEEKLFF,TGTGCCAGCAGCGTGTCAGGGATCGAGGAAAAACTGTTTTTT,NA,TRBV9,NA,TRBJ1-4
CASRRSGATDTQYF,TGTGCCAGCCGGAGAAGCGGGGCCACAGATACGCAGTATTTT,TRBD2,TRBV6-2/TRBV6-3,NA,TRBJ2-3
CSVEEGHRETQYF,TGCAGCGTTGAAGAGGGCCACCGGGAGACCCAGTACTTC,NA,TRBV29-1,NA,TRBJ2-5
CASSLEGSHTIYF,TGTGCCAGCAGCTTAGAGGGGTCGCACACCATATATTTT,NA,TRBV7-9,many,TRBJ1-3
CASSPHKNTEAFF,TGCGCCAGCAGCCCCCACAAGAACACTGAAGCTTTCTTT,NA,TRBV5-1,NA,TRBJ1-1
CSARDPAGPSPIHF,TGCAGTGCTAGAGATCCAGCAGGGCCTTCACCCATCCACTTT,NA,TRBV20-1,NA,TRBJ1-6